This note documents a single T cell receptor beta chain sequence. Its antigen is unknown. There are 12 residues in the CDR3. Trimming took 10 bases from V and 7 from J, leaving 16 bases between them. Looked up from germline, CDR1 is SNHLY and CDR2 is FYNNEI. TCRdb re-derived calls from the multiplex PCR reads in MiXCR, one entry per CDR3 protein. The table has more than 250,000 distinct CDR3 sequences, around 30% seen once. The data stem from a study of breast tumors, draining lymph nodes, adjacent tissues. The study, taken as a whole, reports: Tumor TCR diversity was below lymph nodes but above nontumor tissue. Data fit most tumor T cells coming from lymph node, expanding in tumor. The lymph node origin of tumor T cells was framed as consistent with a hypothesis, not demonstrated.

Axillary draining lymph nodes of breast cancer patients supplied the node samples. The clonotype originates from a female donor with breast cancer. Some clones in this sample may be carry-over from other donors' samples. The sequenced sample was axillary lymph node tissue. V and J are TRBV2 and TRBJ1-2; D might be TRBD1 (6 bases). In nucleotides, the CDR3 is TGTGCCACCCTAGCGGGCAGGGGTGGCTACACCTTC. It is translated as CATLAGRGGYTF.